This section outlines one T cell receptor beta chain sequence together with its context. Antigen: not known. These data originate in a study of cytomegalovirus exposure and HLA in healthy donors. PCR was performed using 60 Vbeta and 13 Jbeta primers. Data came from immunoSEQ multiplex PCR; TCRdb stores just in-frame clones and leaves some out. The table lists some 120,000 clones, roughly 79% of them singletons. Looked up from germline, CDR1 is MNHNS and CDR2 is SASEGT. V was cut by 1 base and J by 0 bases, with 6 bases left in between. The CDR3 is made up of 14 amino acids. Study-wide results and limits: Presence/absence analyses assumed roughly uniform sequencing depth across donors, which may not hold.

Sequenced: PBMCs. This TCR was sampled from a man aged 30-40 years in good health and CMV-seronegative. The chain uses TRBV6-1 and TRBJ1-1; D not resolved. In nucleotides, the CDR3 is TGTGCCAGCAGTGAAGATCTTATGAACACTGAAGCTTTCTTT. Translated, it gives CASSEDLMNTEAFF.